This T cell receptor (beta chain) derives from a study of response to subunit inactivated influenza vaccine. A remark on this clonotype: The target antigen is unknown.

TCRdb independently ran MiXCR on the RT-PCR reads; one entry per CDR3 protein. The table shows over 400,000 distinct CDR3 sequences, with around 13% occurring only once. V was trimmed by 2 bases and J by 3 bases, leaving 8 bases between them. Germline values: CDR1 DFQATT, CDR2 SNEGSKA (reference sequence). This CDR3 contains 12 residues. Study-wide points: The authors suggested that every seasonal influenza vaccination recruits few new T cells.

This receptor was obtained from a man aged 50-59 years who received an inactivated influenza vaccine. The chain recombines TRBV20-1 with TRBJ2-7; a possible D gene is TRBD2 (6 bases). The sample in question was PBMCs from blood, obtained 35 to 45 days after vaccination. CDR3 bases: TGCAGTGCTAGACCGGGGGTCTACGAGCAGTACTTC. The encoded protein is CSARPGVYEQYF.